The 13 T cell receptor beta chains listed next were all sequenced from one sample in a study of resident and recirculating memory T cells in vitiligo. Repertoires were generated with immunoSEQ multiplex PCR, while TCRdb's copy carries only in-frame clones and drops some. The data hold roughly 80,000 clones, with roughly nine tenths observed a single time. What was sequenced was blood. These receptors came from a male donor with vitiligo.

A few counts support this clone. V usage is TRBV4-3 and J usage is TRBJ1-2; the D is unclear. CDR3 size: 15 residues. V was shortened by 1 base and J by 1 base, with 10 bases between the two germline ends. In germline, CDR1 is LGHNA, CDR2 YSLEER. Written as DNA, the CDR3 is TGCGCCAGCAGCCAAGGGGGAGGGATTAACTATGGCTACACCTTC. It codes for CASSQGGGINYGYTF.

This clone was observed a few times. The chain links TRBV6-4 to TRBJ2-1; TRBD1 matches at 10 bases. The CDR3 runs to 15 residues. Looked up from germline, CDR1 is MRHNA and CDR2 is SNTAGT. After removal of 5 bases from V and 4 bases from J, the junction contained 5 bases not matched to a gene. The CDR3 sequence is CASSTGTGDYNEQFF. CDR3 DNA: TGTGCCAGCAGTACCGGGACAGGGGATTACAATGAGCAGTTCTTC.

V usage is TRBV19 and J usage is TRBJ2-3; tentatively, D is TRBD1 (5 bases). Germline V gene lookup returns CDR1 LNHDA and CDR2 SQIVND (reference sequence). The V and J ends lost 9 bases and 2 bases respectively, with 12 bases between them. CDR3 length: 13 residues. The CDR3 DNA follows: TGTGCCAGATCAGGGCTCGACACAGATACGCAGTATTTT. Its protein product is CARSGLDTDTQYF.

The chain links TRBV2 to TRBJ2-5, with TRBD1 matching 10 bases. Germline CDR1 is SNHLY and CDR2 is FYNNEI. V dropped 4 bases and J dropped 5; count of bases not matched to a gene: 4. The CDR3 has 14 amino acids. The CDR3 coding sequence is TGTGCCAGCAGTGGTTCGGGACAGGGGGAGACCCAGTACTTC. Its translation is CASSGSGQGETQYF.

The V gene is TRBV7-9, the J gene TRBJ1-5, with 7 nucleotides matching TRBD1. Germline V lookup: CDR1 SEHNR, CDR2 FQNEAQ (reference sequence). There are 15 residues in the CDR3. J was trimmed by 0 bases and V by 4 bases; bases with no gene match: 3. The CDR3 nucleotides are TGTGCCAGCAGCTCACAGGGGAATAGCAATCAGCCCCAGCATTTT. It encodes CASSSQGNSNQPQHF.

The rearrangement joins TRBV5-4 to TRBJ2-1, with 8 nucleotides matching TRBD1. Trimming removed 2 bases from V and 2 bases from J; junction bases left unmatched: 6. The V gene's germline CDR1 is SGHNT and CDR2 YYREEE (reference sequence). The CDR3 has 16 amino acids. The CDR3 region has the DNA TGTGCCAGCAGCTTCGGACAGGGCACGCCCTACAATGAGCAGTTCTTC. Amino acid sequence: CASSFGQGTPYNEQFF.

This clone was seen only a few times. The V call is TRBV5-1, the J call TRBJ2-5; TRBD1 matches at 9 bases. Losses at the gene ends were 1 base for V and 4 bases for J; bases not matched to a gene: 14. The CDR3 extends over 18 amino acids. CDR1 is SGHRS, CDR2 YFSETQ, per germline. This chain's CDR3 is CASSLWGMTGGLGETQYF. The CDR3 nucleotides read TGCGCCAGCAGCTTGTGGGGCATGACAGGGGGGCTAGGAGAGACCCAGTACTTC.

This rearrangement joins TRBV7-9 to TRBJ1-1, with a possible D match to TRBD1 (6 bases). V lost 5 bases and J 2 bases, leaving 21 bases between the germline ends. CDR1 and CDR2 (germline): SEHNR, FQNEAQ (reference sequence). The CDR3 totals 17 residues. The CDR3 DNA follows: TGTGCCAGCAGCGTCCGTGGCAGGGGTCGTTTTAACACTGAAGCTTTCTTT. This encodes CASSVRGRGRFNTEAFF.

The chain links TRBV21-1 to TRBJ1-2. TRBV21-1 is annotated as a pseudogene. This CDR3 region has 14 residues. The CDR3 is CASSPVGEDYGYTF. The CDR3 DNA is TGTGCCAGCAGTCCCGTCGGGGAGGACTATGGCTACACCTTC.

The V and J genes are TRBV6-6 and TRBJ2-7, with 9 bases fitting TRBD1. From germline, CDR1 is MNHNY and CDR2 SVGAGI (reference sequence). This CDR3 is built from 15 residues. Trimming at V came to 2 bases and at J to 4 bases, leaving 6 bases not matched to a gene. For the CDR3, the DNA is TGTGCCAGCAGTTACGGGACAGGGTTTATTTACGAGCAGTACTTC. This gives the protein CASSYGTGFIYEQYF.

There are a few counts of this clone. The CDR3 nucleotides read TGTGCCAGCAGAGACATGGAGGGCTCCTACAATGAGCAGTTCTTC. It yields the protein CASRDMEGSYNEQFF. The J gene is TRBJ2-1, the V gene TRBV28, with D possibly TRBD2 on 6 matching bases. CDR3 size: 15 residues. The germline CDR1 and CDR2 sequences are MDHEN and SYDVKM. V dropped 6 bases and J dropped 0 bases, with 12 bases sitting between them.

This rearrangement joins TRBV28 to TRBJ2-7, with D possibly being TRBD2 (5 bases). The CDR3 has 14 residues. Trimming pared 3 bases from V and 2 bases from J, leaving 11 bases between. CDR1 is MDHEN and CDR2 is SYDVKM in the germline V gene. The CDR3 loop reads CASSFLEAPYEQYF. The DNA of the CDR3 is TGTGCCAGCAGTTTCCTGGAGGCTCCCTACGAGCAGTACTTC.

The V call is TRBV11-2, the J call TRBJ2-7; 7 bases are a match to TRBD2. V was pared by 4 bases and J by 3 bases, with 6 bases of the junction left unmatched. Germline V gives CDR1 SGHAT, CDR2 FQNNGV. The CDR3 sequence is 14 residues long. CDR3 sequence: CASSSIAGLYEQYF. CDR3 DNA sequence: TGTGCCAGCAGCTCGATAGCGGGTCTCTACGAGCAGTACTTC.